Sequencing of this T cell receptor beta chain was carried out in a study of blood T cell repertoires in COVID-19. Across the study: T cells, B-cell-depleted T cells, or PBMCs supplied cDNA or gDNA.

The data were produced by immunoSEQ multiplex PCR, yet TCRdb's version contains in-frame clones alone and is incomplete. Of approximately 82,000 clones in the sample, about four fifths are singletons; the top ten hold approximately 15%. V was cut by 1 base and J by 2 bases, with 9 bases left in between. Germline lookup yields CDR1 GTSNPN and CDR2 SVGIG (reference sequence). This CDR3 is built from 14 residues. This receptor was obtained from a woman aged 55-69 years with acute or convalescent COVID-19. The sample was peripheral blood. The V and J genes are TRBV30 and TRBJ1-5; the D gene is possibly TRBD1 (5 bases). The CDR3 reads CAWSGGVGNQPQHF. The CDR3 coding sequence is TGTGCCTGGAGTGGGGGGGTGGGCAATCAGCCCCAGCATTTT.